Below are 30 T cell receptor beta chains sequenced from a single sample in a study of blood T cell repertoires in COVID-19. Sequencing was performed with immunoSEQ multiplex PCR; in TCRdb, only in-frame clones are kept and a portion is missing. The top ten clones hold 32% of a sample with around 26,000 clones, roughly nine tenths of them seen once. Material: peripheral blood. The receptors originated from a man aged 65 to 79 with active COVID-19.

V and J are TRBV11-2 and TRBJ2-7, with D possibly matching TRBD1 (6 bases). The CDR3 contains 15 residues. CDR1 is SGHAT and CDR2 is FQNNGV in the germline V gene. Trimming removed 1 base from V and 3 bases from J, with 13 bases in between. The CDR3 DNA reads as TGTGCCAGCAGCTTAGGGACAGCGAGGATCTACGAGCAGTACTTC. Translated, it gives CASSLGTARIYEQYF. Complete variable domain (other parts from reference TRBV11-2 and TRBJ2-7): EAGVAQSPRYKIIEKRQSVAFWCNPISGHATLYWYQQILGQGPKLLIQFQNNGVVDDSQLPKDRFSAERLKGVDSTLKIQPAKLEDSAVYLCASSLGTARIYEQYFGPGTRLTVT.

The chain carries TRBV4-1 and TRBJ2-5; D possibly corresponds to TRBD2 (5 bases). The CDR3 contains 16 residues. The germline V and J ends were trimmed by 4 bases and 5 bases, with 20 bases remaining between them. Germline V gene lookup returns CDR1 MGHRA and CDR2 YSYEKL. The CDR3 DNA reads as TGCGCCAGCAGCCCCTTCTCTGGGAGCGCCGGGGAGACCCAGTACTTC. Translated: CASSPFSGSAGETQYF.

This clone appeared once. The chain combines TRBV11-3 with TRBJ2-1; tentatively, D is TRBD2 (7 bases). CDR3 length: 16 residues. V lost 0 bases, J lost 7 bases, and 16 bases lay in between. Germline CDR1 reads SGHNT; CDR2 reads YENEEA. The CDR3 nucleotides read TGTGCCAGCAGCTTAGAGGCGGGGGCCTCTCTGAATGAGCAGTTCTTC. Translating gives CASSLEAGASLNEQFF.

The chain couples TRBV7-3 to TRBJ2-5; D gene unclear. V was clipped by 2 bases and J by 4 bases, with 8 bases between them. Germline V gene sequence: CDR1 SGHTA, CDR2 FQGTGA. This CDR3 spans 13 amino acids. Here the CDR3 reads CASSLGRLETQYF. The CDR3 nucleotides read TGTGCCAGCAGCTTAGGCAGGCTAGAGACCCAGTACTTC.

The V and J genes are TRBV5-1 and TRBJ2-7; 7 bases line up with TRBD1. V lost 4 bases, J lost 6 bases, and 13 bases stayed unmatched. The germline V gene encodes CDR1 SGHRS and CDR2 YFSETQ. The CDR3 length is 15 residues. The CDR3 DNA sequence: TGCGCCAGCAGCGAACGACAGGGCCAAGAGGGCGAGCAGTACTTC. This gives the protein CASSERQGQEGEQYF.

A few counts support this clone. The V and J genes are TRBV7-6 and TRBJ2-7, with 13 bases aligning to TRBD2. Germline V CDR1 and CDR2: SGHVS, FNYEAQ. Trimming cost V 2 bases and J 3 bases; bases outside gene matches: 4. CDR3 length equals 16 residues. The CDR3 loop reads CASSLTSGRASYEQYF. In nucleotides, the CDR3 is TGTGCCAGCAGCTTAACTAGCGGGAGGGCTAGCTACGAGCAGTACTTC. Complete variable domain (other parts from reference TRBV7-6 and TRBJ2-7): GAGVSQSPRYKVTKRGQDVALRCDPISGHVSLYWYRQALGQGPEFLTYFNYEAQQDKSGLPNDRFSAERPEGSISTLTIQRTEQRDSAMYRCASSLTSGRASYEQYFGPGTRLTVT.

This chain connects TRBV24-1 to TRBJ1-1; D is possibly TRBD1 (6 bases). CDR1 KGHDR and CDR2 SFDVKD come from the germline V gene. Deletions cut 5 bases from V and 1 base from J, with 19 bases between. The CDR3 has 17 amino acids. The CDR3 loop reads CATSVKITGLGNTEAFF. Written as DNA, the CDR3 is TGTGCCACCAGTGTTAAAATAACAGGGTTAGGGAACACTGAAGCTTTCTTT.

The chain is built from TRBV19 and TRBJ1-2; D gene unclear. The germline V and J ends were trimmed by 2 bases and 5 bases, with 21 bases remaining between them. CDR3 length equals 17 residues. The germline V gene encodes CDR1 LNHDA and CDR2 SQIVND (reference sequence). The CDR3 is CASSIWSAVTKDYGYTF. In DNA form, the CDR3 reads TGTGCCAGTAGTATATGGTCGGCAGTTACTAAGGATTATGGCTACACCTTC. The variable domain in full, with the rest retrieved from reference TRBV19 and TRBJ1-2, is DGGITQSPKYLFRKEGQNVTLSCEQNLNHDAMYWYRQDPGQGLRLIYYSQIVNDFQKGDIAEGYSVSREKKESFPLTVTSAQKNPTAFYLCASSIWSAVTKDYGYTFGSGTRLTVV.

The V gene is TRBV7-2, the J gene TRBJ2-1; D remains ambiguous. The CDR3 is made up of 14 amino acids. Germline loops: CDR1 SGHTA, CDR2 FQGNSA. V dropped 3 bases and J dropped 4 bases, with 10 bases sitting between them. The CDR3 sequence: CASSFSPQYNEQFF. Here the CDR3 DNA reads TGTGCCAGCAGCTTTTCGCCACAGTACAATGAGCAGTTCTTC.

CDR3 sequence reads: CASSVTSGRSGASYNEQFF. CDR3 DNA sequence: TGTGCCAGCAGCGTTACTAGCGGGAGGTCGGGGGCTTCCTACAATGAGCAGTTCTTC. The chain is built from TRBV9 and TRBJ2-1; 12 nucleotides line up with TRBD2. The CDR3 length is 19 residues. With V trimmed by 2 bases and J by 1 base, 10 bases remained unmatched. Germline V lookup: CDR1 SGDLS, CDR2 YYNGEE.

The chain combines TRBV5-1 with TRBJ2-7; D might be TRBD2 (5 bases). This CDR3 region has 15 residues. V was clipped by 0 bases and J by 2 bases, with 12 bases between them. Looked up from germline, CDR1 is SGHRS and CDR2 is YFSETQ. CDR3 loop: CASSLGGSRAYEQYF. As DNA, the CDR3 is TGCGCCAGCAGCTTGGGAGGGTCTAGGGCCTACGAGCAGTACTTC.

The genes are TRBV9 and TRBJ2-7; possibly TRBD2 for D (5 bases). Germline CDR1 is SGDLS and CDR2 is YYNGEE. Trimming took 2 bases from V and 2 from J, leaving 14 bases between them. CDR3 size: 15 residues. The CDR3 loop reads CASSVNAGPTYEQYF. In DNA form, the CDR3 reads TGTGCCAGCAGCGTTAACGCGGGCCCTACCTACGAGCAGTACTTC.

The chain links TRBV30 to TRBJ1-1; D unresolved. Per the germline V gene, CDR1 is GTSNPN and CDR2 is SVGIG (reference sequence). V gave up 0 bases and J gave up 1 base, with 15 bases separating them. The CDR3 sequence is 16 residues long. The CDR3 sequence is CAWSVPGGQSNTEAFF. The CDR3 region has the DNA TGTGCCTGGAGTGTACCGGGAGGCCAATCGAACACTGAAGCTTTCTTT.

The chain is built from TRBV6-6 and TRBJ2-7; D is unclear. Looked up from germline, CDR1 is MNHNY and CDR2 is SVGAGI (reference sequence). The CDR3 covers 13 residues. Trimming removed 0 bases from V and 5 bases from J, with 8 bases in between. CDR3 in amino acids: CASSYSMRNEQYF. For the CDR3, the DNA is TGTGCCAGCAGTTACTCGATGAGGAACGAGCAGTACTTC.

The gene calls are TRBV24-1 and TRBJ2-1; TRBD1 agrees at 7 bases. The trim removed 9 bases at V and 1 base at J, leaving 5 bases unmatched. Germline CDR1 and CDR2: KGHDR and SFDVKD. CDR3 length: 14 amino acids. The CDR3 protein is CATGTGASYNEQFF. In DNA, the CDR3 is TGTGCCACCGGCACAGGGGCATCCTACAATGAGCAGTTCTTC.

CDR3: CASSLRLAGQHEQYF. DNA of the CDR3: TGTGCCAGCAGCCTAAGACTAGCGGGGCAACACGAGCAGTACTTC. This sequence joins TRBV6-6 and TRBJ2-7; 11 bases are a match to TRBD2. Germline-derived CDR1 and CDR2 are MNHNY and SVGAGI (reference sequence). CDR3 size: 15 residues. The V gene end was trimmed by 6 bases and the J gene end by 5 bases; junction bases not matched to a gene: 9.

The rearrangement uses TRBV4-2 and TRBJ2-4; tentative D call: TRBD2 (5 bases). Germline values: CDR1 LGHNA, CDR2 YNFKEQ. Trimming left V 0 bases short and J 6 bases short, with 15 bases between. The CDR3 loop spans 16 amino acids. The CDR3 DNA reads TGTGCCAGCAGCCAAGATCGGACCAGCGGAGGAAACATTCAGTACTTC. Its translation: CASSQDRTSGGNIQYF.

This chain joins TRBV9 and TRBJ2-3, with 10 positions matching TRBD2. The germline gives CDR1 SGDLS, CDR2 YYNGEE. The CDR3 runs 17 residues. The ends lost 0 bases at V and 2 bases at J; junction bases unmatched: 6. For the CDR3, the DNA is TGTGCCAGCAGCGTAGTTGGTAGCGGGGGGAACACAGATACGCAGTATTTT. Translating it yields CASSVVGSGGNTDTQYF.

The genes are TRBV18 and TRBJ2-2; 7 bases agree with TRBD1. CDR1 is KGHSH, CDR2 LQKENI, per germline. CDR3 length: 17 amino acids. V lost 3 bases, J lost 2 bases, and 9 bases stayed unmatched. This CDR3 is CASSPQDRPSNTGELFF. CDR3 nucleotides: TGTGCCAGCTCACCCCAGGACAGGCCTTCTAACACCGGGGAGCTGTTTTTT.

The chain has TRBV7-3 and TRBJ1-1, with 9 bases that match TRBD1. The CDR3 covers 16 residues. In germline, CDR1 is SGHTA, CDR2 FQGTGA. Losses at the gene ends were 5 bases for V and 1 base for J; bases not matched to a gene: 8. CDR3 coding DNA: TGTGCCAGCAGCCCACAGGGGGCCCATCCGAACACTGAAGCTTTCTTT. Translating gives CASSPQGAHPNTEAFF.

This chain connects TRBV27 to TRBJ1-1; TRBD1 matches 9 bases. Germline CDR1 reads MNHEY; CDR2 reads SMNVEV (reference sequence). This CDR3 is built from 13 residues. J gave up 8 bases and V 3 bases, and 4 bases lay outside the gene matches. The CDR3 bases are TGTGCCAGCAGTTTCGGGGGGACAGGGGAAGCTTTCTTT. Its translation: CASSFGGTGEAFF.

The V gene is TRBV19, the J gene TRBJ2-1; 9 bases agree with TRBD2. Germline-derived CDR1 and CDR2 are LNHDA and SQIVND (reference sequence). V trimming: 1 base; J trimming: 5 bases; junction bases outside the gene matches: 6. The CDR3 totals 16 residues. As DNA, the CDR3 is TGTGCCAGTAGTATAGGTGCGGGAGGGCCCAACAATGAGCAGTTCTTC. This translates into CASSIGAGGPNNEQFF.

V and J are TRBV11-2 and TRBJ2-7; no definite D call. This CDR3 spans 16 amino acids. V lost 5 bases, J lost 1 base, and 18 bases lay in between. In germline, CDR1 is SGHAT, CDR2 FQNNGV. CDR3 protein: CASSHNVAGLSYEQYF. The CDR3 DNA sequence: TGTGCCAGCAGCCATAACGTGGCAGGTTTATCCTACGAGCAGTACTTC.

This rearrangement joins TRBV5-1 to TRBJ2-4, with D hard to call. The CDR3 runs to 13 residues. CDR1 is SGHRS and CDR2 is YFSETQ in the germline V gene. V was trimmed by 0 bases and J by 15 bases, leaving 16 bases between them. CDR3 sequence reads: CASSLASRSVWYF. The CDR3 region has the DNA TGCGCCAGCAGCTTGGCATCCCGGAGTGTCTGGTACTTC. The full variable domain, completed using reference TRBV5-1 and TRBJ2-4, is KAGVTQTPRYLIKTRGQQVTLSCSPISGHRSVSWYQQTPGQGLQFLFEYFSETQRNKGNFPGRFSGRQFSNSRSEMNVSTLELGDSALYLCASSLASRSVWYFGAGTRLSVL.

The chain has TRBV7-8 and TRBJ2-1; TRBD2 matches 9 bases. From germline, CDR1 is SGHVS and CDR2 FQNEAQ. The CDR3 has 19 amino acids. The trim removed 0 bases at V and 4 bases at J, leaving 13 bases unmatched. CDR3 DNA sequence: TGTGCCAGCAGCTTAGCGCGGCTAGCGGGGCCGCGATCTTACAATGAGCAGTTCTTC. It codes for CASSLARLAGPRSYNEQFF.

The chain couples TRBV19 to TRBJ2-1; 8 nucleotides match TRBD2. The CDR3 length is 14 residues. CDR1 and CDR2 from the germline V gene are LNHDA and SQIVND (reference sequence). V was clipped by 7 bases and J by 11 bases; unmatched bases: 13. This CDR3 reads CASTSPSGPSKQFF. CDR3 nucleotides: TGTGCCAGTACATCCCCTAGCGGGCCCTCCAAGCAGTTCTTC.

DNA of the CDR3: TGTGCCAGTAGTACAGGACTCCTCTCCTACGAGCAGTACTTC. Its protein product is CASSTGLLSYEQYF. The V call is TRBV19, the J call TRBJ2-7, with a possible D match to TRBD2 (5 bases). This CDR3 has 14 amino acids. Trimming pared 4 bases from V and 0 bases from J, leaving 10 bases between. Germline CDR1 is LNHDA and CDR2 is SQIVND (reference sequence).

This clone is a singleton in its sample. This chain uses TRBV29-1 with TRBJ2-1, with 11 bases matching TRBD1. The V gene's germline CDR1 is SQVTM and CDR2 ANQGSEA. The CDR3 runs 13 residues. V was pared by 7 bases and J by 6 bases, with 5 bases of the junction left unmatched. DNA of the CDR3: TGCAGCGCCGGACAGGGGGCTGGCAATGAGCAGTTCTTC. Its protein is CSAGQGAGNEQFF.

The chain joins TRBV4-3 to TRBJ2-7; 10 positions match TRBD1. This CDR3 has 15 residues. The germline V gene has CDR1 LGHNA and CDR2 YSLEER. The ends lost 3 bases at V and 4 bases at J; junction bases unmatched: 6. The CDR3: CASSQRTGGSYEQYF. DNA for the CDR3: TGCGCCAGCAGCCAGAGGACAGGGGGGTCGTACGAGCAGTACTTC.

The CDR3 DNA follows: TGTGCCAGTAGTTCACCGGGTCGAGTGGGAGATAAGAATGAGCAGTTCTTC. It is translated as CASSSPGRVGDKNEQFF. The rearrangement uses TRBV19 and TRBJ2-1; tentative D call: TRBD2 (5 bases). V lost 5 bases and J 7 bases, leaving 24 bases between the germline ends. The CDR3 totals 17 residues. Germline CDR1 is LNHDA and CDR2 is SQIVND (reference sequence).